These T cell receptor beta chains were read from a single sample in a study of blood T cell repertoires in COVID-19. This table comes from immunoSEQ multiplex PCR, and its TCRdb copy is limited to in-frame clones, with some not included. The sample has roughly 340,000 clones, approximately 87% seen once. The sample was peripheral blood. These receptors originate from a woman in her forties or fifties with COVID-19, enrolled during active disease. Both conserved end residues are part of each CDR3. A D gene is named only where the DNA matches it firmly. Not every row has a clone size; where given, it reads once, few, many or a size class.

clone_size j_call v_call d_call cdr3_aa cdr3_nt
- TRBJ2-1 TRBV11-2 TRBD2 CASSKGLSSYNEQFF TGTGCCAGCAGCAAGGGACTAAGCTCCTACAATGAGCAGTTCTTC
- TRBJ2-1 TRBV13 - CASSPEGAGQFF TGTGCCAGCAGCCCGGAGGGGGCTGGGCAGTTCTTC
- TRBJ1-1 TRBV7-9 - CASSRDTMNTEAFF TGTGCCAGCAGCCGGGACACAATGAACACTGAAGCTTTCTTT
- TRBJ2-4 TRBV19 TRBD1 CASSMAGGLNIQYF TGTGCCAGTAGTATGGCAGGGGGCTTGAACATTCAGTACTTC
few TRBJ2-1 TRBV6-5 - CASSRAGLQWNEQFF TGTGCCAGCAGCCGGGCGGGTCTACAATGGAATGAGCAGTTCTTC
- TRBJ2-7 TRBV10-2 TRBD2 CASSPISGRTYEQYF TGCGCCAGCAGTCCCATCAGCGGGAGAACCTACGAGCAGTACTTC
- TRBJ1-1 TRBV19 - CASSIVANTEAFF TGTGCCAGTAGTATCGTGGCGAACACTGAAGCTTTCTTT
- TRBJ1-2 TRBV18 - CASSPQGDGYTF TGTGCCAGCTCACCACAAGGGGATGGCTACACCTTC
- TRBJ1-1 TRBV19 - CASQKMTMNTEAFF TGTGCCAGCCAGAAAATGACAATGAACACTGAGGCTTTCTTT
few TRBJ1-1 TRBV20-1 - CSASRGAMNTEAFF TGCAGTGCTAGTCGTGGGGCAATGAACACTGAAGCTTTCTTT
- TRBJ2-3 TRBV6-5 TRBD2 CASSSSGIGTQYF TGTGCCAGCAGTTCTAGCGGGATTGGAACGCAGTATTTT
- TRBJ1-2 TRBV24-1 - CATRVHVGRLGYTF TGTGCCACCAGGGTTCATGTGGGCAGGCTGGGCTACACCTTC
- TRBJ1-1 TRBV11-3 - CASRIQQAPNTEAFF TGTGCCAGCAGAATTCAACAGGCCCCAAACACTGAAGCTTTCTTT
- TRBJ2-7 TRBV9 - CASSATGVYEQYF TGTGCCAGCAGCGCTACAGGAGTTTACGAGCAGTACTTC
- TRBJ2-5 TRBV5-1 TRBD2 CASSLGAGGGQETQYF TGCGCCAGCAGCTTGGGAGCGGGAGGGGGCCAAGAGACCCAGTACTTC
- TRBJ2-2 TRBV12-3/TRBV12-4 - CASTTSLTGELFF TGTGCCAGCACGACTTCGCTCACCGGGGAGCTGTTTTTT
few TRBJ2-1 TRBV11-3 - CASSQATTSFNEQFF TGTGCCAGCAGCCAAGCCACGACTAGTTTCAATGAGCAGTTCTTC
- TRBJ1-1 TRBV7-3 - CASSLTQEGNTEAFF TGTGCCAGCAGCTTAACGCAGGAGGGAAACACTGAAGCTTTCTTT
- TRBJ1-1 TRBV5-1 TRBD1 CASKAQGGNTEAFF TGCGCCAGCAAAGCCCAGGGGGGGAACACTGAAGCTTTCTTT
- TRBJ2-5 TRBV5-4 - CASSFGSGSQETQYF TGTGCCAGCAGCTTCGGTAGCGGATCCCAAGAGACCCAGTACTTC
- TRBJ2-4 TRBV3-1/TRBV3-2 - CASSGRLANIQYF TGTGCCAGCAGCGGGCGGCTAGCAAACATTCAGTACTTC
- TRBJ1-5 TRBV6-5 TRBD1 CATRTGAGGQPQHF TGTGCCACCCGAACAGGGGCAGGCGGTCAGCCCCAGCATTTT
few TRBJ1-2 TRBV25-1 TRBD1 CASIQRAGGAYTF TGTGCCAGCATTCAGAGGGCAGGGGGCGCCTACACCTTC
- TRBJ2-7 TRBV11-3 - CASRAHYEQYF TGTGCCAGCAGGGCCCACTACGAGCAGTACTTC
- TRBJ1-4 TRBV27 - CASSLYGLPEKLFF TGTGCCAGCAGTTTATACGGGTTGCCGGAAAAACTGTTTTTT
- TRBJ1-2 TRBV29-1 - CSVEGGDNYGYTF TGCAGCGTTGAGGGGGGAGATAACTATGGCTACACCTTC
- TRBJ2-7 TRBV10-3 - CAISVRGVDEQYF TGTGCCATCAGTGTCCGAGGAGTTGACGAGCAGTACTTC
few TRBJ1-5 TRBV20-1 - CSASHGPEGNQPQHF TGCAGTGCTAGTCACGGTCCGGAGGGCAATCAGCCCCAGCATTTT
- TRBJ1-2 TRBV6-2/TRBV6-3 TRBD1 CASSRGQGPGYTF TGTGCCAGCAGTAGGGGACAGGGGCCTGGCTACACCTTC
- TRBJ1-3 TRBV21-1 - CASSKVGSRNTIYF TGTGCCAGCAGCAAAGTGGGGAGTCGAAACACCATATATTTT
few TRBJ2-1 TRBV19 TRBD2 CASSISLAGHQLSYNEQFF TGTGCCAGTAGTATAAGCCTAGCGGGTCATCAACTGAGCTACAATGAGCAGTTCTTC
- TRBJ1-1 TRBV6-5 - CASRGTGREEAFF TGTGCCAGCAGGGGAACAGGGAGGGAAGAAGCTTTCTTT
- TRBJ1-2 TRBV18 TRBD1 CASSPPGQGSDGYTF TGTGCCAGCTCACCCCCGGGACAGGGTTCCGATGGCTACACCTTC
- TRBJ2-3 TRBV19 - CASSWGGAVSDTQYF TGTGCCAGTAGTTGGGGCGGAGCCGTCTCAGATACGCAGTATTTT
once TRBJ2-7 TRBV7-2 - CASSFDSSMPPGYF TGTGCCAGCAGCTTTGATAGTTCCATGCCGCCGGGATACTTC
- TRBJ2-1 TRBV11-2 - CASSSLRTDSSYNEQFF TGTGCCAGCAGCTCCCTAAGGACAGACTCCTCCTACAATGAGCAGTTCTTC
- TRBJ1-1 TRBV5-4 - CASSLDRDRTEAFF TGTGCCAGCAGCTTGGACAGGGATCGCACTGAAGCTTTCTTT
- TRBJ2-5 TRBV5-1 TRBD2 CASSRGLAGEETQYF TGCGCCAGCAGCAGGGGACTAGCGGGAGAGGAGACCCAGTACTTC
- TRBJ1-4 TRBV5-1 TRBD1 CASSPYRGTATNEKLFF TGCGCCAGCAGCCCGTACAGGGGAACAGCAACTAATGAAAAACTGTTTTTT
- TRBJ2-3 TRBV2 TRBD2 CASGVSGKGTDTQYF TGTGCCAGCGGGGTAAGCGGGAAAGGCACAGATACGCAGTATTTT
few TRBJ2-3 TRBV9 TRBD1 CASSASGGADTQYF TGTGCCAGCAGCGCCTCAGGGGGCGCAGATACGCAGTATTTT
- TRBJ2-3 TRBV6-2/TRBV6-3 - CASSPGGSPDTQYF TGTGCCAGCAGCCCAGGAGGGTCTCCAGATACGCAGTATTTT
- TRBJ2-7 TRBV9 TRBD2 CASSAQAGLAGTYEQYF TGTGCCAGCAGCGCCCAAGCGGGACTAGCGGGTACCTACGAGCAGTACTTC
once TRBJ2-7 TRBV4-1 TRBD2 CASSQDAWGGEIYEQYF TGCGCCAGCAGCCAAGACGCCTGGGGAGGGGAGATCTACGAGCAGTACTTC
- TRBJ2-2 TRBV18 TRBD1 CASSPSQGEYTGELFF TGTGCCAGCTCACCTTCACAGGGGGAGTACACCGGGGAGCTGTTTTTT
- TRBJ2-7 TRBV19 TRBD1 CASSISAGGLSYEQYF TGTGCCAGTAGTATTTCGGCAGGGGGCCTCTCCTACGAGCAGTACTTC
- TRBJ2-1 TRBV19 TRBD1 CAIGTGTDNEQFF TGTGCCATCGGGACAGGCACCGACAATGAGCAGTTCTTC
- TRBJ2-2 TRBV5-1 TRBD2 CASRLGLAGLHQGVTGELFF TGCGCCAGCAGACTCGGACTAGCGGGACTTCATCAAGGGGTCACCGGGGAGCTGTTTTTT
- TRBJ1-1 TRBV15 - CATSRDRIVAFF TGTGCCACCAGCAGAGATCGTATTGTAGCTTTCTTT
- TRBJ2-1 TRBV6-2/TRBV6-3 - CASSYYGGVLNEQFF TGTGCCAGCAGTTACTACGGGGGAGTTTTAAATGAGCAGTTCTTC
few TRBJ1-1 TRBV10-3 - CATTYSDTEAFF TGTGCCACCACCTATTCCGACACTGAAGCTTTCTTT
- TRBJ1-4 TRBV7-9 TRBD1 CASSLARTGGFEKLFF TGTGCCAGCAGCTTAGCGCGGACAGGGGGCTTTGAAAAACTGTTTTTT